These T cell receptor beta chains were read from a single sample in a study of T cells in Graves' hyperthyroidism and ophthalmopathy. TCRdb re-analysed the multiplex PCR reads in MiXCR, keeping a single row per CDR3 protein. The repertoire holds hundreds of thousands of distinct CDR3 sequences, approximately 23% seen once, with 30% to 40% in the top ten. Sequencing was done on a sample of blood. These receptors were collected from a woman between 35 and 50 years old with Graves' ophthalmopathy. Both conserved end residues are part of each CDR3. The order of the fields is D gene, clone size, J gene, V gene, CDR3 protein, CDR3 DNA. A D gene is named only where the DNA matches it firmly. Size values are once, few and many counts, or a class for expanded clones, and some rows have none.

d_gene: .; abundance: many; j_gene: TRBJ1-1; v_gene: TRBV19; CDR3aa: CASRSGEKNTEAFF; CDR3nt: TGTGCCAGTAGATCGGGGGAGAAGAACACTGAAGCTTTCTTT
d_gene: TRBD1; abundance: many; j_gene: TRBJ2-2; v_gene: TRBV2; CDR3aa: CASSEDPDRMSTGELFF; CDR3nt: TGTGCCAGCAGTGAAGATCCGGACAGGATGAGCACCGGGGAGCTGTTTTTT
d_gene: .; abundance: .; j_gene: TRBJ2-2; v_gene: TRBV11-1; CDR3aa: CASTALNFVGNTGELFF; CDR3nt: TGTGCCAGCACCGCTCTAAACTTTGTTGGAAACACCGGGGAGCTGTTTTTT
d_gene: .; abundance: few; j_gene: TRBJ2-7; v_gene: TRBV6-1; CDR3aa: CASSEYRLDYEQYF; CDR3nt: TGTGCCAGCAGTGAGTACAGACTCGACTACGAGCAGTACTTC
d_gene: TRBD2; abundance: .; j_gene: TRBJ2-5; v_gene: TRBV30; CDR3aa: CAFAAGGLETQYF; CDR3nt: TGTGCTTTTGCAGCGGGAGGGCTTGAGACCCAGTACTTC
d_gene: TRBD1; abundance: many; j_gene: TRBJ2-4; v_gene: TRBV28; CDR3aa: CASSQQGIAKNIQYF; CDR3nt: TGTGCCAGCAGCCAACAGGGGATAGCCAAAAACATTCAGTACTTC
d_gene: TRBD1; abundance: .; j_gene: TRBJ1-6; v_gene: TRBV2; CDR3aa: CASSERTGVFPLHF; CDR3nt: TGTGCCAGCAGTGAGAGGACAGGGGTTTTTCCCCTCCACTTT
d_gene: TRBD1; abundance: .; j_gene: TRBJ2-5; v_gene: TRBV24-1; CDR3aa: CATGGGTGGETQYF; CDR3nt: TGTGCCACCGGAGGCGGGACAGGGGGGGAGACCCAGTACTTC
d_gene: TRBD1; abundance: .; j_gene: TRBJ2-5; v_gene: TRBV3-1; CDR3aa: CASSQTRTGSETQYF; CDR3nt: TGTGCCAGCAGCCAGACCAGGACAGGGTCGGAGACCCAGTACTTC
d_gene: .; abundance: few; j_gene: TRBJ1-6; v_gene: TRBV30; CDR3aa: CAWTGFDSPLHF; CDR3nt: TGTGCCTGGACAGGGTTTGATTCACCCCTCCACTTT
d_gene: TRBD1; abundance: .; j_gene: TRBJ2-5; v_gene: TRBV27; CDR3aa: CASSFSADRGRETQYF; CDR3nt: TGTGCCAGCAGTTTTTCCGCGGACAGGGGGCGAGAGACCCAGTACTTC
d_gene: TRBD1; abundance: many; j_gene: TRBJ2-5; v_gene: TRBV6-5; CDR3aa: CASSYSRTGDAGETQYF; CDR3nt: TGTGCCAGCAGTTACTCGAGGACAGGGGACGCGGGTGAGACCCAGTACTTC
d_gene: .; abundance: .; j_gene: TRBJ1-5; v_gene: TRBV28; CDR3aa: CASTFPGDPQLF; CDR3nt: TGTGCCAGCACTTTTCCGGGGGATCCCCAGCTTTTT
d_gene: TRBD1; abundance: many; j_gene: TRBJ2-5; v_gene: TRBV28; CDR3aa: CASSLGQAPQETQYF; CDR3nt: TGTGCCAGCAGTTTGGGACAGGCCCCCCAAGAGACCCAGTACTTC
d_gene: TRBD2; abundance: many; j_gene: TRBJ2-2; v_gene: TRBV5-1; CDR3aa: CASSLADAGETGTGELFF; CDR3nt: TGCGCCAGCAGCTTAGCGGACGCGGGGGAGACGGGCACCGGGGAGCTGTTTTTT
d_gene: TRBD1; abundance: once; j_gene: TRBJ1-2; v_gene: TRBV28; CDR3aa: CASSFSGQGEGYTF; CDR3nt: TGTGCCAGCAGTTTTTCGGGACAGGGGGAGGGCTACACCTTC
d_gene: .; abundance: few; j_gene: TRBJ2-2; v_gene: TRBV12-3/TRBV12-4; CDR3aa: CASSEWAGELFF; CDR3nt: TGTGCCAGCAGTGAATGGGCCGGGGAGCTGTTTTTT
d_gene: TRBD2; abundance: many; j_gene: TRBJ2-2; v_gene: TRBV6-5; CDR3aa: CASRRTSGSGTGELFF; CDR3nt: TGTGCCAGCAGACGGACTAGCGGGAGTGGCACCGGGGAGCTGTTTTTT
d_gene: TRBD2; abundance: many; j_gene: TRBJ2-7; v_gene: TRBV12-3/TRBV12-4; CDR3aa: CASSPRGVAGVGEQYF; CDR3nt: TGTGCCAGCAGCCCAAGAGGGGTAGCGGGAGTGGGGGAGCAGTACTTC
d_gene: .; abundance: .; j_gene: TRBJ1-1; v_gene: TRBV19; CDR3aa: CASSQGRLNTEAFF; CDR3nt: TGTGCCAGTAGTCAGGGACGGCTGAACACTGAAGCTTTCTTT
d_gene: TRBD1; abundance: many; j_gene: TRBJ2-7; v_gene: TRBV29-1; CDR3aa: CSVALGTGRYEQYF; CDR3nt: TGCAGCGTTGCCCTCGGGACAGGGAGGTACGAGCAGTACTTC
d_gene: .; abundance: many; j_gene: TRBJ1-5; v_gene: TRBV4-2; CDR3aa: CASSQDLVINQPQHF; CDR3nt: TGTGCCAGCAGCCAAGATCTGGTGATTAATCAGCCCCAGCATTTT
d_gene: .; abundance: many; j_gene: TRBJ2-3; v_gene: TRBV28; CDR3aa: CASSLEAEGTDTQYF; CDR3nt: TGTGCCAGCAGTTTGGAAGCGGAAGGCACAGATACGCAGTATTTT
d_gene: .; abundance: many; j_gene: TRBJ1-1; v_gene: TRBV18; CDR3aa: CASSPPMGAGAEAFF; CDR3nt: TGTGCCAGCTCACCACCCATGGGGGCGGGGGCTGAAGCTTTCTTT
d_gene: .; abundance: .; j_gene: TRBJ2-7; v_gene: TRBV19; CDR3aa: CASRLTFRDEQYF; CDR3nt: TGTGCCAGTAGACTCACGTTCCGGGACGAGCAGTACTTC
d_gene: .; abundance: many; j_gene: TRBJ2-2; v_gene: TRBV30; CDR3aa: CAWREEGINTGELFF; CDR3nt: TGTGCCTGGAGAGAGGAGGGGATAAACACCGGGGAGCTGTTTTTT
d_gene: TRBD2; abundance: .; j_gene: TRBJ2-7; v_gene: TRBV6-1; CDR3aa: CASSGRTSGSGNYEQYF; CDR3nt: TGTGCCAGCAGTGGTAGGACTAGCGGGTCAGGGAACTACGAGCAGTACTTC
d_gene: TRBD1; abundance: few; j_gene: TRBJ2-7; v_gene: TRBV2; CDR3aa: CASKESTGSSYEQYF; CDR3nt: TGTGCCAGCAAAGAATCGACAGGGAGCTCCTACGAGCAGTACTTC
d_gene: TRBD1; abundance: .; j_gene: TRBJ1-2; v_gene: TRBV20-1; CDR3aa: CSADSGTGGDGYTF; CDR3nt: TGCAGTGCCGATTCCGGGACAGGGGGGGATGGCTACACCTTC
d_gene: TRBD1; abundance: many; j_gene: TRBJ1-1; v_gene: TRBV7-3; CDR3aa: CASSSTGGGAFF; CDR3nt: TGTGCCAGCAGCTCTACAGGGGGCGGCGCTTTCTTT